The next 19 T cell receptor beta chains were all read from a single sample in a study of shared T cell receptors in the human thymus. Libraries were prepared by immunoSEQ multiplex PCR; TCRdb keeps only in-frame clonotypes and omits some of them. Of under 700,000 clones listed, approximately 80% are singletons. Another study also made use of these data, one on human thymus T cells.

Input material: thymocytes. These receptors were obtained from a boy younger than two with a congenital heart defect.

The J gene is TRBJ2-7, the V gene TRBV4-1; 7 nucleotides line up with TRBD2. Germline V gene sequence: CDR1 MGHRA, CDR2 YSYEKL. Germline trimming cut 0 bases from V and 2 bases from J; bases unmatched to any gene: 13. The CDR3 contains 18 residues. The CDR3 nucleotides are TGCGCCAGCAGCCAAGATGGGATCCATACTAGCGAGACCTACGAGCAGTACTTC. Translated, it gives CASSQDGIHTSETYEQYF.

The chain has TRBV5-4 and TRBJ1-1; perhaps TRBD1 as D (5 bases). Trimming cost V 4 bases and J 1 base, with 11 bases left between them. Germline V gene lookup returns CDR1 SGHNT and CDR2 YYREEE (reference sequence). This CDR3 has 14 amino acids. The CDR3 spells CASSAGGANTEAFF. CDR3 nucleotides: TGTGCCAGCAGCGCCGGAGGGGCGAACACTGAAGCTTTCTTT.

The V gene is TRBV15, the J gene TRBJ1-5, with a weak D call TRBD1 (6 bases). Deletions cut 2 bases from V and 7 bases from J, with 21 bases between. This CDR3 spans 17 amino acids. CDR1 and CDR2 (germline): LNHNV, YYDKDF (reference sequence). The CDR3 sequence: CATSRSLDSSAGQPQHF. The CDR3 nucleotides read TGTGCCACCAGCAGATCCCTGGACAGTTCTGCAGGACAGCCCCAGCATTTT.

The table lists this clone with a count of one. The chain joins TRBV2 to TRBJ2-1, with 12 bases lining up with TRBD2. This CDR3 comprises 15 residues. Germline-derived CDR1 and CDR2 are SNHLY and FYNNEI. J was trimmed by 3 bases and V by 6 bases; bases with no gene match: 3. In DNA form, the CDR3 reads TGTGCCAGCAGCCAGACTAGCGGGAGCTACAATGAGCAGTTCTTC. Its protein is CASSQTSGSYNEQFF.

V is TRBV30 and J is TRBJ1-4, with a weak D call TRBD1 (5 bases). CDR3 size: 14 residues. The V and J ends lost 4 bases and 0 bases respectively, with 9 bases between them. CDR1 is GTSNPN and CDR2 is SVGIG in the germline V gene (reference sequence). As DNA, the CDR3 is TGTGCCTGGAAGGGGAGGGCAACTAATGAAAAACTGTTTTTT. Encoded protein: CAWKGRATNEKLFF. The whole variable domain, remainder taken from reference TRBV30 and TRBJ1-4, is SQTIHQWPATLVQPVGSPLSLECTVEGTSNPNLYWYRQAAGRGLQLLFYSVGIGQISSEVPQNLSASRPQDRQFILSSKKLLLSDSGFYLCAWKGRATNEKLFFGSGTQLSVL.

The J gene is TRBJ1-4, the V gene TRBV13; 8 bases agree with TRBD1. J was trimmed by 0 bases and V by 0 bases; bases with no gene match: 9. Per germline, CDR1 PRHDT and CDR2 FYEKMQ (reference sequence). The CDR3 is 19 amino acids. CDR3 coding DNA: TGTGCCAGCAGCTTAGGCCTTGGACAGGGATTGGCAACTAATGAAAAACTGTTTTTT. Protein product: CASSLGLGQGLATNEKLFF.

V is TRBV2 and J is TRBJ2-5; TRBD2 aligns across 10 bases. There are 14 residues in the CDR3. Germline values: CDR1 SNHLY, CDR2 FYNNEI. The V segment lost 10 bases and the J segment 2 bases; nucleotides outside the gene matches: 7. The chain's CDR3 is CATDPLAGQETQYF. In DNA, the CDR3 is TGTGCCACCGACCCACTAGCGGGACAAGAGACCCAGTACTTC.

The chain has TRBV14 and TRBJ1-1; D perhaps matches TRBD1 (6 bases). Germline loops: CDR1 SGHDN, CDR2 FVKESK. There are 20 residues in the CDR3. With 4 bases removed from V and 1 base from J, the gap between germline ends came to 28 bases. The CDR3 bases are TGTGCCAGCAGCCCGTCCCGGGAGGGGGTGAAGGGGTACGAGAACACTGAAGCTTTCTTT. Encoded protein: CASSPSREGVKGYENTEAFF.

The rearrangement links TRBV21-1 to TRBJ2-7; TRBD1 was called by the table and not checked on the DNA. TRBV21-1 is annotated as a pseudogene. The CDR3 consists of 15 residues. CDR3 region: CASSKALKDRYEQYF. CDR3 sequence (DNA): TGTGCCAGCAGCAAAGCCCTTAAGGACAGATACGAGCAGTACTTC.

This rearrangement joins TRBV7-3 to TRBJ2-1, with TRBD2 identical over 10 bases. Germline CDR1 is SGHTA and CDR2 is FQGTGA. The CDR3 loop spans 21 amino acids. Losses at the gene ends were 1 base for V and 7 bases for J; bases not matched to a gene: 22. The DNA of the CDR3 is TGTGCCAGCAGCTTAATTGTCGACCCCCCGGAGGAGCGGGAGGGCCGGAATGAGCAGTTCTTC. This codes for CASSLIVDPPEEREGRNEQFF.

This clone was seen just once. Written as DNA, the CDR3 is TGTGCCAGCAGTCGACTAGCGGGAGGACCAGAGACCCAGTACTTC. It encodes CASSRLAGGPETQYF. The chain couples TRBV7-9 to TRBJ2-5, with 13 bases that match TRBD2. Trimming took 6 bases from V and 4 from J; bases not matched to a gene: 5. Germline V gene lookup returns CDR1 SEHNR and CDR2 FQNEAQ (reference sequence). This CDR3 spans 15 amino acids. The full variable domain, its missing parts supplied by reference TRBV7-9 and TRBJ2-5, is DTGVSQNPRHKITKRGQNVTFRCDPISEHNRLYWYRQTLGQGPEFLTYFQNEAQLEKSRLLSDRFSAERPKGSFSTLEIQRTEQGDSAMYLCASSRLAGGPETQYFGPGTRLLVL.

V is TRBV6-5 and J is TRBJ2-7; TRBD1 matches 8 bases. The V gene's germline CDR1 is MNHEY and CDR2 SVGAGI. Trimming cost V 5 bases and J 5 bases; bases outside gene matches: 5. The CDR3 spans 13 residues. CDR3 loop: CASSRTGLNEQYF. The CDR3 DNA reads TGTGCCAGCAGTAGGACAGGGCTCAACGAGCAGTACTTC.

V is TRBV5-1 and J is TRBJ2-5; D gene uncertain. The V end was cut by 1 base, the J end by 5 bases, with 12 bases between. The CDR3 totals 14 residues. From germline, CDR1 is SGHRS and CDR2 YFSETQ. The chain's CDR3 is CASSLLGLRETQYF. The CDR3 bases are TGCGCCAGCAGCTTGCTAGGTTTGAGGGAGACCCAGTACTTC.

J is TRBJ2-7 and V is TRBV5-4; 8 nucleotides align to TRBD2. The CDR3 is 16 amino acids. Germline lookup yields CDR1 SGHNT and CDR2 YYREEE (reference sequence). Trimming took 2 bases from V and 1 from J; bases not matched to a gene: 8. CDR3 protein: CASSFCSAGVSYEQYF. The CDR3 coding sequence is TGTGCCAGCAGCTTCTGCTCAGCGGGAGTATCCTACGAGCAGTACTTC.

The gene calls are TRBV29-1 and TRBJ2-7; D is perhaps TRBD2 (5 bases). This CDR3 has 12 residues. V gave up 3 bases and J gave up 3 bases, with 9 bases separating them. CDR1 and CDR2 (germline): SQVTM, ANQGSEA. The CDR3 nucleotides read TGCAGCGTTGAGCCTAGCAGCTACGAGCAGTACTTC. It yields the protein CSVEPSSYEQYF.

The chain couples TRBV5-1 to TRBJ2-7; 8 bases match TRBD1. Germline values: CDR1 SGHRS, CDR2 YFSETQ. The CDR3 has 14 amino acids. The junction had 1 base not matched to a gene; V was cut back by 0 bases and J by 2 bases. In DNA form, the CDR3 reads TGCGCCAGCAGCTTGGCACAGGGGGCCTACGAGCAGTACTTC. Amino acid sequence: CASSLAQGAYEQYF.

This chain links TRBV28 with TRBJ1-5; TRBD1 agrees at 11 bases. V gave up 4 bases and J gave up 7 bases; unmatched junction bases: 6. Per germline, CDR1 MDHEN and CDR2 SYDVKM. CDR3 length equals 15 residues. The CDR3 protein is CASSSGQGGEQPQHF. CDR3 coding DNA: TGTGCCAGCAGTTCGGGACAGGGGGGGGAGCAGCCCCAGCATTTT.

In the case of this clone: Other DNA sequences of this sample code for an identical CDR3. The CDR3 DNA reads TGTGCCAGTAGTCCCAGGACTAGCGGCAGCTCCTACAATGAGCAGTTCTTC. This gives the protein CASSPRTSGSSYNEQFF. V is TRBV19 and J is TRBJ2-1; 10 nucleotides align to TRBD2. The CDR3 spans 17 residues. Germline CDR1 is LNHDA and CDR2 is SQIVND (reference sequence). Germline trimming cut 5 bases from V and 0 bases from J; bases unmatched to any gene: 7.

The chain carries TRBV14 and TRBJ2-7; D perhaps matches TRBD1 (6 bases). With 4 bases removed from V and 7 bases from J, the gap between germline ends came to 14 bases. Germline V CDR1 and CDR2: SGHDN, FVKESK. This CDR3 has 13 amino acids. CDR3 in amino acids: CASSPDRSREQYF. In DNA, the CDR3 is TGTGCCAGCAGCCCCGACAGGAGTAGGGAGCAGTACTTC.